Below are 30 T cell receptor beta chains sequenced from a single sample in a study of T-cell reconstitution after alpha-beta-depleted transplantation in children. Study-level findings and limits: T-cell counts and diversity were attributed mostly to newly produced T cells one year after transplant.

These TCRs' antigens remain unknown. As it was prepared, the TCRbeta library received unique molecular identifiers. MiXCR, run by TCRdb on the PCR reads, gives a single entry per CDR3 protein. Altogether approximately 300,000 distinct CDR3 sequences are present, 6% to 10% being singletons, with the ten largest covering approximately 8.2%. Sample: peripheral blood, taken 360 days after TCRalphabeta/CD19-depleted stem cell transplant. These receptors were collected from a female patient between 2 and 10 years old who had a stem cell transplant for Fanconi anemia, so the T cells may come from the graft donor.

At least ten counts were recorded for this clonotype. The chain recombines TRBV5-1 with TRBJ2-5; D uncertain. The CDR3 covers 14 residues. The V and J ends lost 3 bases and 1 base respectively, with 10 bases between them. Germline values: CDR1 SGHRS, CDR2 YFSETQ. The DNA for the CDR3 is TGCGCCAGCAGCTCGACCACGAGCCAAGAGACCCAGTACTTC. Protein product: CASSSTTSQETQYF.

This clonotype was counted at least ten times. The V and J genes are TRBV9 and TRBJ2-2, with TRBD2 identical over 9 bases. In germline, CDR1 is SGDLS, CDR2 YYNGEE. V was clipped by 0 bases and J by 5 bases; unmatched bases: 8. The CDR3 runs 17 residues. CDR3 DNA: TGTGCCAGCAGCGTAGTCGCGGGGGGGGCCTCTACCGGGGAGCTGTTTTTT. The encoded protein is CASSVVAGGASTGELFF.

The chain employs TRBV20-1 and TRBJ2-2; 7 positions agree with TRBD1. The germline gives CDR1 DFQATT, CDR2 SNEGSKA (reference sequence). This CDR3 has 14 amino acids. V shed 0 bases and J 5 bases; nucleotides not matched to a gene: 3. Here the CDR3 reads CSARDNRGTGELFF. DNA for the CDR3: TGCAGTGCTAGAGATAACAGGGGTACCGGGGAGCTGTTTTTT.

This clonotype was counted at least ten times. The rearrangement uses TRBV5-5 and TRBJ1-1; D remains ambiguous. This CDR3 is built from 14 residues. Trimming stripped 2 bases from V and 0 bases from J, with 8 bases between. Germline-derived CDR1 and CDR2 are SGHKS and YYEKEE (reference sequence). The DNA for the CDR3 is TGTGCCAGCAGCTTTTTGGTAATGAACACTGAAGCTTTCTTT. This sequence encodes CASSFLVMNTEAFF.

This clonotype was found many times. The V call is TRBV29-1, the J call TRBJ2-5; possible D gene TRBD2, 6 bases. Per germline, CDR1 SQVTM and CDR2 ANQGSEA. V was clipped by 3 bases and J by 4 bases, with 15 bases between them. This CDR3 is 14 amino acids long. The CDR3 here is CSVEALADGETQYF. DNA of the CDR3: TGCAGCGTTGAGGCACTAGCAGACGGAGAGACCCAGTACTTC.

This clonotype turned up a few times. CDR3 sequence (DNA): TGTGCCAGCAGCTTAGCCCGCGGGACACATGGCTACACCTTC. Its translation: CASSLARGTHGYTF. This chain joins TRBV11-2 and TRBJ1-2, with D maybe TRBD1 (6 bases). V was trimmed by 1 base and J by 6 bases, leaving 12 bases between them. The CDR3 is 14 residues long. Germline V gene lookup returns CDR1 SGHAT and CDR2 FQNNGV.

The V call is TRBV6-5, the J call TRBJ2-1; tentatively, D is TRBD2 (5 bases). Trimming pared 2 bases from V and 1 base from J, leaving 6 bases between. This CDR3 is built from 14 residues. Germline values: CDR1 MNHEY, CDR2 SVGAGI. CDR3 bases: TGTGCCAGCAGTTACAGAGGGTCCTACAATGAGCAGTTCTTC. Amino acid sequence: CASSYRGSYNEQFF.

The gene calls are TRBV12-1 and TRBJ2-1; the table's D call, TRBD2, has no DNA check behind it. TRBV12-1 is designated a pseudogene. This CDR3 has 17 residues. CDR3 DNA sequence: TGTGCCAGCAGCTTTATCCCGCAAGAGCACTTGAATTATGAGCAGTTCTTC. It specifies CASSFIPQEHLNYEQFF.

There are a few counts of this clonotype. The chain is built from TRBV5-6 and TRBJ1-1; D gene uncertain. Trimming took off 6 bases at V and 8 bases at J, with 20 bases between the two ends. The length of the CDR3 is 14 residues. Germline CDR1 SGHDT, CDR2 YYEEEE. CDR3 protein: CASTPSLPIGEAFF. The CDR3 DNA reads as TGTGCCAGCACCCCAAGTCTACCTATTGGGGAAGCTTTCTTT.

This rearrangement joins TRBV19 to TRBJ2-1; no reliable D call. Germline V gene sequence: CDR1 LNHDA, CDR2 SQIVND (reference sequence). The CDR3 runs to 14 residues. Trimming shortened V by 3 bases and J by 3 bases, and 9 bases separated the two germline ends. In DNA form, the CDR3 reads TGTGCCAGTAGTATGGGAAACCTCTACAATGAGCAGTTCTTC. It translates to CASSMGNLYNEQFF.

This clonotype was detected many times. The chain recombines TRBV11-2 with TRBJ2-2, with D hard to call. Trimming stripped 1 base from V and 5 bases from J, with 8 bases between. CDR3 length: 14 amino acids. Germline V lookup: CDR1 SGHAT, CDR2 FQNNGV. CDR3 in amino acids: CASSLGRTTGELFF. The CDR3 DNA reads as TGTGCCAGCAGCTTAGGAAGAACTACCGGGGAGCTGTTTTTT.

The CDR3 loop is CASGQPAGGLTGELFF. The CDR3 bases are TGCGCCAGCGGACAACCCGCTGGGGGACTGACCGGGGAGCTGTTTTTT. V and J are TRBV5-1 and TRBJ2-2; D might be TRBD2 (6 bases). V shed 7 bases and J shed 5 bases, with 21 bases lying between them. Per germline, CDR1 SGHRS and CDR2 YFSETQ. CDR3 size: 16 residues.

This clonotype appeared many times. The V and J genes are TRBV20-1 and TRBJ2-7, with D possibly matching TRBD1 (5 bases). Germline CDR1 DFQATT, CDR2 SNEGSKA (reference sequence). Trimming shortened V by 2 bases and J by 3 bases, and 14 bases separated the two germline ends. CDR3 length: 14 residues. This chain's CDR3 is CSARWGVAHYEQYF. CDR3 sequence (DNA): TGCAGTGCTAGATGGGGCGTTGCACACTACGAGCAGTACTTC.

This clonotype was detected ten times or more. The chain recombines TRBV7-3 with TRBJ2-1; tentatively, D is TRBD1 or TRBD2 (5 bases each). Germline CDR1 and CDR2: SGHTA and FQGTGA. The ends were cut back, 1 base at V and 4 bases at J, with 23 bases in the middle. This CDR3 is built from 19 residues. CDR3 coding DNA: TGTGCCAGCAGCTTAAAACCTGAACATACTAGACAGATATACAATGAGCAGTTCTTC. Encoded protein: CASSLKPEHTRQIYNEQFF.

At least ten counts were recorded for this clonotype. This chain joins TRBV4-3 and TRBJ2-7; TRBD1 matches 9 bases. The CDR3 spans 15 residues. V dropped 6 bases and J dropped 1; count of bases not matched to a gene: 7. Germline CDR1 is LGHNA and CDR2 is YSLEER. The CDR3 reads CASSRTGEVSYEQYF. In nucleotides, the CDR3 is TGCGCCAGCAGTCGGACAGGGGAGGTTTCCTACGAGCAGTACTTC.

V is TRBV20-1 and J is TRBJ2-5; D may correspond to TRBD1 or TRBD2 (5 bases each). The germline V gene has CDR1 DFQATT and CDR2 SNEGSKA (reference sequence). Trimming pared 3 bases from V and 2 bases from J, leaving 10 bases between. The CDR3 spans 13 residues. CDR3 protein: CSASMGPQETQYF. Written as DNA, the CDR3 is TGCAGTGCTAGCATGGGACCTCAAGAGACCCAGTACTTC.

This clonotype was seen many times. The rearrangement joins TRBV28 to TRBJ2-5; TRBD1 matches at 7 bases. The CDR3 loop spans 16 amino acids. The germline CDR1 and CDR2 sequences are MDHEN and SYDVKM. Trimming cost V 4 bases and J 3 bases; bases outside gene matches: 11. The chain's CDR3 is CASSWPAETGKETQYF. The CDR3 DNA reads TGTGCCAGCAGTTGGCCCGCTGAGACAGGGAAAGAGACCCAGTACTTC.

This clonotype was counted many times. The CDR3 DNA sequence: TGTGCCAGCAGCGTAGTGAGCGGGGGGGCCGAGGCAGATACGCAGTATTTT. Its translation: CASSVVSGGAEADTQYF. V gene TRBV9 combines with J gene TRBJ2-3, with TRBD2 identical over 10 bases. CDR3 length: 17 residues. From germline, CDR1 is SGDLS and CDR2 YYNGEE. J gave up 4 bases and V 0 bases, and 8 bases lay outside the gene matches.

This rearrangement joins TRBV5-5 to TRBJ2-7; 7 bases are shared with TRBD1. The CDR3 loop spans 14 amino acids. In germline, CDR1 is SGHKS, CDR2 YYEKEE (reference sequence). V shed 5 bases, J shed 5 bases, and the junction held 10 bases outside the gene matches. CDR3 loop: CASRPRQGPDEQYV. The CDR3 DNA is TGTGCCAGCAGACCCCGACAGGGCCCGGACGAGCAGTACGTC.

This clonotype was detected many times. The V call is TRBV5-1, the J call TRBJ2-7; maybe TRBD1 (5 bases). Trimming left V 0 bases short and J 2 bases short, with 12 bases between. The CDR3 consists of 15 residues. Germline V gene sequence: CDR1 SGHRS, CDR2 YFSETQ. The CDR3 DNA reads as TGCGCCAGCAGCTTGGTCCCAGGGTCTCCCTACGAGCAGTACTTC. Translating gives CASSLVPGSPYEQYF.

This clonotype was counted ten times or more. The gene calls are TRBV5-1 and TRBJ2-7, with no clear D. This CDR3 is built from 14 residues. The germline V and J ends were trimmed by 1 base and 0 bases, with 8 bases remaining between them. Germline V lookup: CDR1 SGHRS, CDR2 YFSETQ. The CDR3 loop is CASSLYPTSYEQYV. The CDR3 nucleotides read TGCGCCAGCAGCTTGTACCCTACCTCCTACGAGCAGTACGTC.

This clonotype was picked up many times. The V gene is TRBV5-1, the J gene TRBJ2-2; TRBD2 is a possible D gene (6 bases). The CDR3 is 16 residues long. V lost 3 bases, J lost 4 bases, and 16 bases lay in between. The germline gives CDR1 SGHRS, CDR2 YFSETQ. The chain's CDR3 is CASSSDLLATTGELFF. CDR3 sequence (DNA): TGCGCCAGCAGCTCGGACCTCCTAGCGACCACCGGGGAGCTGTTTTTT.

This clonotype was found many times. CDR3 sequence: CASSLAGQPHEKLFF. CDR3 nucleotides: TGCGCCAGCAGCTTGGCCGGACAGCCCCATGAAAAACTGTTTTTT. This chain joins TRBV5-1 and TRBJ1-4; D might be TRBD1 (6 bases). The germline V gene has CDR1 SGHRS and CDR2 YFSETQ. Between the trimmed V and J ends, which lost 0 bases and 6 bases, there was a span of 12 bases. This CDR3 contains 15 residues.

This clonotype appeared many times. The CDR3 protein is CASSQDKGLARSHEQFF. As DNA, the CDR3 is TGCGCCAGCAGCCAAGATAAGGGACTAGCGAGGAGCCATGAGCAGTTCTTC. This chain connects TRBV4-3 to TRBJ2-1, with TRBD2 matching over 10 bases. V gave up 0 bases and J gave up 8 bases; unmatched junction bases: 10. From germline, CDR1 is LGHNA and CDR2 YSLEER. The CDR3 runs to 17 residues.

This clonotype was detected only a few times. The CDR3 DNA reads as TGTGCCAGCAGCCGTCAGGAGGGCAATCAGCCCCAGCATTTT. Residues: CASSRQEGNQPQHF. The chain has TRBV12-3 or TRBV12-4 and TRBJ1-5; no reliable D call. V was shortened by 6 bases and J by 2 bases, with 11 bases between the two germline ends. The CDR3 is made up of 14 amino acids.

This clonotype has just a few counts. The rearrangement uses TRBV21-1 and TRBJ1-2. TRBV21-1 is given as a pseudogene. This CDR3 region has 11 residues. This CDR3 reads CASSKGGGYTF. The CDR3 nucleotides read TGTGCCAGCAGCAAGGGAGGGGGCTACACCTTC.

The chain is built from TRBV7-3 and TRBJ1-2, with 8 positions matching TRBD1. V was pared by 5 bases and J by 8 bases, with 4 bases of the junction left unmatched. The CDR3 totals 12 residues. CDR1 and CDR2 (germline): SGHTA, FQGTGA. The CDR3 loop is CASSAGTGGYTF. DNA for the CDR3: TGTGCCAGCAGCGCCGGGACAGGAGGCTACACCTTC.

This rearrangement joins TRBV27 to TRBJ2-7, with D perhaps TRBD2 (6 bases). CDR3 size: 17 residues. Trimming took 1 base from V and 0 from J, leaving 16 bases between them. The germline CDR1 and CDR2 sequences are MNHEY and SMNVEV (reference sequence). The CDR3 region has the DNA TGTGCCAGCAGTTTATTACGGGGGACCGGAAGCTCCTACGAGCAGTACTTC. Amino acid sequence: CASSLLRGTGSSYEQYF.

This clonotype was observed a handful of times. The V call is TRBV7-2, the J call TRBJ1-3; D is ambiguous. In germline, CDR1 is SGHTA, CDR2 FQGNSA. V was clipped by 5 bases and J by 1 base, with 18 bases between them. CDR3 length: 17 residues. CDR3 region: CASSPTSRRGSGNTIYF. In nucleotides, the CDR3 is TGTGCCAGCAGCCCCACCTCCCGCCGTGGATCTGGAAACACCATATATTTT.

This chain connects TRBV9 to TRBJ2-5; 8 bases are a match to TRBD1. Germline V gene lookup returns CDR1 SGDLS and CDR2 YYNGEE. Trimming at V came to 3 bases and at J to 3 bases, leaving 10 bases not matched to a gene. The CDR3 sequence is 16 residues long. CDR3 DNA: TGTGCCAGCAGCGCTAGCCCTAGGGACAGGAAAGAGACCCAGTACTTC. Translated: CASSASPRDRKETQYF.